This TCR beta chain was found in a study of T-cell memory formation after mild COVID-19. The CDR3 consists of 10 residues. The germline V gene encodes CDR1 DFQATT and CDR2 SNEGSKA (reference sequence). V was clipped by 6 bases and J by 6 bases, with 7 bases between them. TCRdb passed the 5' RACE reads through MiXCR, listing each CDR3 protein once. The sample includes 400,000 to 450,000 distinct CDR3 sequences, more than 15% of them seen just once. Material: PBMCs or a T cell subset sorted from them (not recorded which). This receptor was obtained from a young man who had mild COVID-19 (a few samples of this study predate the infection). Cell type and time point are not known. The rearrangement joins TRBV20-1 to TRBJ2-3; D gene unclear. CDR3 sequence reads: CSARWDTQYF. CDR3 nucleotide sequence: TGCAGTGCCCGCTGGGATACGCAGTATTTT.